The 19 T cell receptor beta chains presented below share a single source sample, sequenced in a study of cytomegalovirus exposure and HLA in healthy donors. PCR primers comprised 60 Vbeta and 13 Jbeta primers. Data came from immunoSEQ multiplex PCR; TCRdb stores just in-frame clones and leaves some out. Of 90,000 to 120,000 clones listed, 73% are singletons. Material for sequencing was PBMCs. These receptors were obtained from a man aged 25 to 45 in good health and CMV-seronegative.

This clone turned up a few times. This chain connects TRBV6-4 to TRBJ2-1; 9 nucleotides agree with TRBD1. CDR1 and CDR2 (germline): MRHNA, SNTAGT. The CDR3 is 14 amino acids. V dropped 4 bases and J dropped 9; count of bases not matched to a gene: 7. The CDR3 bases are TGTGCCAGCAGTGCCTCTCCGGGACAGGGTGAGCAGTTCTTC. Amino acids: CASSASPGQGEQFF.

The chain combines TRBV18 with TRBJ2-7, with 13 bases matching TRBD2. The germline V gene encodes CDR1 KGHSH and CDR2 LQKENI. The CDR3 runs 14 residues. The V gene end was trimmed by 5 bases and the J gene end by 5 bases; junction bases not matched to a gene: 3. CDR3 residues: CASSEGLAGNEQYF. Written as DNA, the CDR3 is TGTGCCAGCTCAGAGGGACTAGCGGGGAACGAGCAGTACTTC.

V gene TRBV9 combines with J gene TRBJ2-1, with D perhaps matching TRBD2 (6 bases). V was clipped by 0 bases and J by 9 bases, with 10 bases between them. Germline V gene sequence: CDR1 SGDLS, CDR2 YYNGEE. This CDR3 contains 13 residues. The CDR3 loop is CASSVGGGTEQFF. CDR3 nucleotides: TGTGCCAGCAGCGTAGGTGGGGGGACTGAGCAGTTCTTC.

J is TRBJ2-5 and V is TRBV25-1; weak D call: TRBD1 (6 bases). Germline V gene lookup returns CDR1 MGHDK and CDR2 SYGVNS. The CDR3 has 11 residues. Trimming removed 2 bases from V and 12 bases from J, with 10 bases in between. The chain's CDR3 is CASSEGGKEYF. The CDR3 DNA reads as TGTGCCAGCAGTGAAGGGGGCAAAGAGTACTTC. Based on the CDR3 plus reference TRBV25-1 and TRBJ2-5, the full variable domain is EADIYQTPRYLVIGTGKKITLECSQTMGHDKMYWYQQDPGMELHLIHYSYGVNSTEKGDLSSESTVSRIRTEHFPLTLESARPSHTSQYLCASSEGGKEYFGPGTRLLVL.

This clone was observed once. The chain has TRBV7-9 and TRBJ1-5, with D possibly matching TRBD1 (5 bases). The V gene lost 1 base and the J gene lost 9 bases, with 13 bases spanning the gap. The germline gives CDR1 SEHNR, CDR2 FQNEAQ (reference sequence). The length of the CDR3 is 14 residues. CDR3 DNA: TGTGCCAGCAGCTTAGAGGGGCAAATGAGGCCCCAGCATTTT. Protein product: CASSLEGQMRPQHF.

This chain links TRBV4-1 with TRBJ2-3; 10 bases are shared with TRBD2. The J segment lost 2 bases and the V segment lost 4 bases, leaving 9 bases of the junction unmatched. CDR3 length: 17 residues. The V gene's germline CDR1 is MGHRA and CDR2 YSYEKL. The CDR3 nucleotides are TGCGCCAGCAGCCTCAGCGGTAGCGGGGGGTACACAGATACGCAGTATTTT. Its protein product is CASSLSGSGGYTDTQYF.

V gene TRBV19 combines with J gene TRBJ1-6, with a possible D match to TRBD1 (5 bases). Trimming took 6 bases from V and 8 from J, leaving 17 bases between them. Germline lookup yields CDR1 LNHDA and CDR2 SQIVND (reference sequence). The CDR3 length is 15 residues. CDR3 amino acids: CASRISGGSDSPLHF. Written as DNA, the CDR3 is TGTGCCAGTAGGATTTCGGGGGGGTCGGATTCACCCCTCCACTTT.

The rearrangement links TRBV29-1 to TRBJ2-1, with 9 positions matching TRBD2. Germline assignment: CDR1 SQVTM and CDR2 ANQGSEA. V shed 4 bases and J 7 bases; nucleotides not matched to a gene: 2. This CDR3 has 12 residues. CDR3: CSVATSGNEQFF. CDR3 coding DNA: TGCAGCGTTGCGACTAGCGGTAATGAGCAGTTCTTC.

The chain links TRBV13 to TRBJ2-1; 9 positions match TRBD2. V dropped 4 bases and J dropped 7; count of bases not matched to a gene: 5. The germline V gene encodes CDR1 PRHDT and CDR2 FYEKMQ (reference sequence). The CDR3 covers 14 residues. CDR3 sequence (DNA): TGTGCCAGCAGCTGGACTAGCGTGAGGAATGAGCAGTTCTTC. This encodes CASSWTSVRNEQFF.

This chain links TRBV10-3 with TRBJ2-7; D perhaps matches TRBD2 (7 bases). The CDR3 is made up of 17 amino acids. Looked up from germline, CDR1 is ENHRY and CDR2 is SYGVKD. V was pared by 2 bases and J by 0 bases, with 17 bases between. The CDR3: CAISEIGGPIPSYEQYF. The CDR3 bases are TGTGCCATCAGTGAGATCGGGGGGCCCATACCCTCCTACGAGCAGTACTTC.

The J gene is TRBJ2-5, the V gene TRBV9; tentatively, D is TRBD1 (6 bases). Germline values: CDR1 SGDLS, CDR2 YYNGEE. This CDR3 spans 14 amino acids. With 3 bases removed from V and 0 bases from J, the gap between germline ends came to 9 bases. CDR3 coding DNA: TGTGCCAGCAGCGCTGGACAGAACCAAGAGACCCAGTACTTC. Encoded protein: CASSAGQNQETQYF.

This chain links TRBV5-1 with TRBJ2-7; 7 bases map to TRBD1. The CDR3 length is 14 residues. Germline V lookup: CDR1 SGHRS, CDR2 YFSETQ. The junction had 7 bases not matched to a gene; V was cut back by 2 bases and J by 5 bases. The CDR3 sequence: CASSLAGGDNEQYF. The CDR3 DNA sequence: TGCGCCAGCAGCTTAGCAGGGGGAGACAACGAGCAGTACTTC.

There are a few counts of this clone. The chain has TRBV28 and TRBJ2-5; 13 nucleotides align to TRBD2. Germline V gives CDR1 MDHEN, CDR2 SYDVKM. This CDR3 has 16 residues. Losses at the gene ends were 4 bases for V and 2 bases for J; bases not matched to a gene: 4. CDR3 nucleotide sequence: TGTGCCAGCAGTTACCGGACTAGCGGGGGTCAAGAGACCCAGTACTTC. Its protein is CASSYRTSGGQETQYF.

The chain has TRBV30 and TRBJ2-5, with D maybe TRBD1 (6 bases). Per germline, CDR1 GTSNPN and CDR2 SVGIG (reference sequence). This CDR3 is 16 amino acids long. V gave up 5 bases and J gave up 2 bases, with 21 bases separating them. This chain's CDR3 is CAWYRVQGAPQETQYF. The CDR3 DNA reads TGTGCCTGGTATCGAGTACAGGGCGCGCCACAAGAGACCCAGTACTTC. Together with reference TRBV30 and TRBJ2-5, the CDR3 gives the full variable domain: SQTIHQWPATLVQPVGSPLSLECTVEGTSNPNLYWYRQAAGRGLQLLFYSVGIGQISSEVPQNLSASRPQDRQFILSSKKLLLSDSGFYLCAWYRVQGAPQETQYFGPGTRLLVL.

In its sample, this clone was seen once. The J gene is TRBJ2-3, the V gene TRBV9, with 15 bases fitting TRBD2. CDR3 length equals 17 residues. Trimming took 5 bases from V and 2 from J; bases not matched to a gene: 6. CDR1 is SGDLS and CDR2 is YYNGEE in the germline V gene. CDR3 nucleotide sequence: TGTGCCAGCAGTGGGACTAGCGGGGGGCCGGTCACAGATACGCAGTATTTT. Protein product: CASSGTSGGPVTDTQYF.

The chain employs TRBV5-6 and TRBJ1-1; D is possibly TRBD1 (5 bases). The germline gives CDR1 SGHDT, CDR2 YYEEEE. V shed 3 bases and J shed 0 bases, with 12 bases lying between them. There are 15 residues in the CDR3. Here the CDR3 DNA reads TGTGCCAGCAGCTGGGGGGGTGTCATGAACACTGAAGCTTTCTTT. This gives the protein CASSWGGVMNTEAFF. Full variable domain (outside the CDR3, taken from reference TRBV5-6 and TRBJ1-1): DAGVTQSPTHLIKTRGQQVTLRCSPKSGHDTVSWYQQALGQGPQFIFQYYEEEERQRGNFPDRFSGHQFPNYSSELNVNALLLGDSALYLCASSWGGVMNTEAFFGQGTRLTVV.

The J gene is TRBJ2-1, the V gene TRBV10-2; a possible D gene is TRBD1 (6 bases). The CDR3 loop spans 15 amino acids. Trimming removed 7 bases from V and 4 bases from J, with 17 bases in between. The germline gives CDR1 WSHSY, CDR2 SAAADI. This CDR3 reads CASKPQGPLYNEQFF. The CDR3 coding sequence is TGCGCCAGCAAACCACAGGGACCCTTGTACAATGAGCAGTTCTTC.

The chain joins TRBV19 to TRBJ1-2; 8 bases agree with TRBD1. The CDR3 has 14 residues. Germline V gene lookup returns CDR1 LNHDA and CDR2 SQIVND (reference sequence). With 5 bases clipped from V and 6 bases from J, the junction kept 8 bases outside the gene matches. The CDR3 bases are TGTGCCAGTAGTGCCAGGGGGCTACGGGATGGCTACACCTTC. Encoded protein: CASSARGLRDGYTF.

The V gene is TRBV4-1, the J gene TRBJ2-3, with D perhaps matching TRBD1 (7 bases). Trimming pared 0 bases from V and 6 bases from J, leaving 19 bases between. Germline V CDR1 and CDR2: MGHRA, YSYEKL. The CDR3 is 17 residues long. The CDR3 coding sequence is TGCGCCAGCAGCCAAGATTGGAGGGAAGGGGGCTCGGATACGCAGTATTTT. Its protein is CASSQDWREGGSDTQYF.